The T cell receptor (beta chain) described here comes from a study of patients and donors after allogeneic stem cell transplantation. This CDR3 has 16 amino acids. CDR1 LGHNA and CDR2 YNFKEQ come from the germline V gene. Between the trimmed V and J ends, which lost 3 bases and 4 bases, there was a span of 17 bases. One entry per CDR3 protein results from TCRdb running MiXCR on the RT-PCR reads. The data show about a million distinct CDR3 sequences, around 17% seen once. Source material: blood, either unsorted or a sorted T cell fraction (not recorded which). The chain has TRBV4-2 and TRBJ2-3, with D maybe TRBD2 (6 bases). This clonotype was obtained from a human donor who was either an allogeneic HSCT recipient or a stem cell or donor lymphocyte infusion donor (not recorded which). It is not recorded whose cells these are; they may come from a transplant donor. CDR3 amino acids: CASSQPAGPPPDTQYF. CDR3 coding DNA: TGTGCCAGCAGCCAGCCCGCGGGACCCCCCCCAGATACGCAGTATTTT.